This entry concerns a single TCR beta chain. The table lists this clonotype with a count of one. Which antigen it targets is not known. No much larger clone exists at a distance of one base, and base qualities are not known. Weak support is all one read offers. Library preparation employed 5' RACE. Sequencing relied on an Illumina HiSeq 2500. A second PCR of about 6 to 12 cycles was performed with a sample-barcoded 5' primer and a J-beta primer mix. A template-switch 5' adaptor carrying 12 random nucleotides introduced a unique molecular identifier onto each TCR beta cDNA molecule. Each sample yielded at least 2.5 million CDR3-containing paired-end reads. First-strand cDNA was synthesized from all RNA with the Mint cDNA synthesis kit, primed by a TRBC-specific oligonucleotide. All cDNA was treated with uracil-DNA glycosylase and then went through a first 18-cycle PCR with the universal primers M1SS and BC2_uni_R. The source study handled its data this way. For normalization, 1 million high-quality reads, each with a distinct molecular identifier, were randomly selected from each sample. Instead of being binned into consensus sequences, reads with shared molecular identifiers were discarded. MiTCR, set to a Q25 quality threshold and the strictest error-elimination algorithm, was used for CDR3 identification, clonotype clustering and error correction. Lower-bound total TCR beta diversity was estimated with a nonparametric unseen species model using Euler transformation. TCRdb reprocessing: public reads trimmed at Q25 with fastp, clones called with MiXCR, in-frame beta chains kept. Rows merge per CDR3 protein into single entries with the most common DNA and genes. In this record, the V and J calls reflect TCRdb's handling and not the investigators' own analysis. This sample gives 540,000 or so distinct CDR3 sequences in total; more than 45% of them show up just once. 20% to 25% of the sample rests with the top ten.

The data were obtained in a study of blood T cells in healthy people across ages (dated by TCRdb to the mid-2010s). With respect to the entire study: In model experiments, template switching captured about one uniquely barcoded TCR beta cDNA molecule for every two T cells. Donors of different ages were randomly distributed across sequencing lanes to avoid experimental bias. Using the same blood draw, the study looked at two additional independent replicas of 1 million unique cDNA reads for two donors, one aged 18 to 30 and the other aged 80 or older. The donors were split into four age groups: young (average about 15 years), middle-aged (about 40), aged (over 55) and long-lived (over 80). The study measured age-related changes in TCR beta repertoire diversity using deep sequencing normalized with unique cDNA molecular identifiers. The study at large found these results: Donor CMV infection status was unknown, potentially confounding age-related changes in expanded clonotypes. Observed TCR beta diversity per million T cells fell roughly linearly with age, and a significant reduction was already apparent by age approximately 41. Since profiling was done on bulk unsorted PBMCs, naive and antigen-experienced compartments could not be conclusively compared. Estimates of total diversity from one million sequenced T cells were regarded as lower bounds and underestimates. Compared with the aged group, more naive CD4+ T cells, fewer expanded clones and increased TCR diversity were shown by the long-lived group, suggesting age selection. There was a strong correlation between observed TCR beta diversity and the percentage of naive T cells measured by flow cytometry.

CDR1 and CDR2, per the germline V gene (reference sequence), are SEHNR and FQNEAQ. V and J are truncated by 2 bases and 10 bases respectively, leaving an intervening sequence of 15 bases. Spanning cysteine to phenylalanine, the CDR3 consists of 14 amino acids. Kept here is only the CDR3 DNA, which spans 42 bases and is read in frame from base 1. The donors were roughly 39 Caucasian individuals from Russia, aged roughly 6 to 90 years, who were systemically healthy. Approximately 10 milliliters of peripheral blood were collected from each donor into EDTA-treated Vacutainer tubes. Ficoll-Paque density-gradient centrifugation was used to isolate PBMCs, with at least 6 million per sample. Total RNA, at least 5 micrograms per sample, was extracted from PBMCs with Trizol reagent. For every donor, an aliquot of PBMCs went through flow cytometry to measure the percentages of naive CD45RAhigh/CD27high T cells.

The sequenced sample consisted of blood. The sequence came from a man at least 80 years old in good health. The rearranged chain carries TRBV7-9 and TRBJ2-1; the D segment may tentatively be TRBD1 or TRBD2, each giving 6 matched bases. The base sequence is TGTGCCAGCAGCTTATTAAGCTCCGGGGGCGAGCAGTTCTTC. Its translation reads: CASSLLSSGGEQFF.